Listed here is a single T cell receptor (beta chain). V gave up 4 bases and J gave up 7 bases, with 11 bases separating them. This CDR3 has 13 residues. Germline values: CDR1 SNHLY, CDR2 FYNNEI. This sample was included in a study of blood T cell repertoires in COVID-19. About the study: Acute and convalescent COVID-19 samples came from the United States, Italy and Spain. PBMCs, B-cell-depleted T cells, or T cells provided the cDNA or gDNA that made up the material.

Per the original data handling: Researchers report that nucleated cell counts were estimated from reference gene primer amplification. The repertoire was sequenced with immunoSEQ multiplex PCR; TCRdb's copy has only in-frame clones and lacks some. V, J and clone size reflect that table, while D and trimming were determined from the DNA. The sample records just over 15,000 clones, 84% being singletons. This receptor was obtained from a human donor in a cohort sampled during active COVID-19. The chain has TRBV2 and TRBJ2-1; TRBD1 is a possible D gene (6 bases). Source material: peripheral blood. The CDR3 spells CASSGQGRNEQFF. The CDR3 nucleotides read TGTGCCAGCAGTGGTCAGGGGCGGAATGAGCAGTTCTTC.